These T cell receptor beta chains were read from a single sample in a study of response to subunit inactivated influenza vaccine. TCRdb analysed the RT-PCR reads with MiXCR anew, one entry per CDR3 protein. The sample records a few hundred thousand distinct CDR3 sequences, roughly 15% being singletons. This sample comprised PBMCs from blood, obtained roughly 13 days after vaccination. The receptors stem from a man over 45 who received an inactivated influenza vaccine. Both conserved end residues are part of each CDR3. The D gene is left open where the match is weak. Where a row states a size, it is once, few, many or the class of an expanded clone; other rows omit it.

v_call	clone_size	cdr3_length	d_call	j_call	cdr3_aa	cdr3_nt
TRBV10-3	.	16	TRBD1	TRBJ2-7	CAIRQKYGQGAYEQYF	TGTGCCATCAGACAAAAATATGGACAGGGGGCGTACGAGCAGTACTTC
TRBV4-1	few	17	.	TRBJ1-4	CASSQPFYRRQNEKLFF	TGCGCCAGCAGCCAACCTTTTTACAGGCGACAAAATGAAAAACTGTTTTTT
TRBV4-3	.	14	.	TRBJ1-4	CASSQDRVNEKLFF	TGCGCCAGCAGCCAAGATCGGGTTAATGAAAAACTGTTTTTT
TRBV9	few	16	TRBD2	TRBJ2-1	CASSVVAGLAPNEQFF	TGTGCCAGCAGCGTAGTAGCGGGACTAGCGCCCAATGAGCAGTTCTTC
TRBV12-3/TRBV12-4	few	15	.	TRBJ1-1	CASSWEGRMNTEAFF	TGTGCCAGCAGTTGGGAGGGAAGGATGAACACTGAAGCTTTCTTT
TRBV20-1	.	10	.	TRBJ1-2	CSAGHAGYTF	TGCAGTGCTGGCCACGCGGGCTACACCTTC
TRBV11-2	few	17	.	TRBJ2-1	CASDLGTHSGPYNEQFF	TGTGCCAGCGACCTTGGGACCCATAGCGGACCTTACAATGAGCAGTTCTTC
TRBV6-2/TRBV6-3	few	16	TRBD1	TRBJ2-1	CASSYSGQGVYNEQFF	TGTGCCAGCAGTTACTCGGGACAGGGAGTATACAATGAGCAGTTCTTC
TRBV7-9	many	13	.	TRBJ1-2	CASSLAAADGYTF	TGTGCCAGCAGCTTAGCGGCCGCGGATGGCTACACCTTC
TRBV7-8	many	14	.	TRBJ2-5	CASSSGLPWETQYF	TGTGCCAGCAGCTCGGGACTCCCGTGGGAGACCCAGTACTTC
TRBV6-1	few	14	.	TRBJ1-6	CASSAQGVGSPLHF	TGTGCCAGCAGTGCCCAGGGAGTTGGTTCACCCCTCCACTTT
TRBV28	.	12	.	TRBJ1-1	CATGQLGREAFF	TGTGCCACTGGACAGCTGGGCCGTGAAGCTTTCTTT
TRBV12-3/TRBV12-4	.	14	.	TRBJ1-1	CASSTGHQNTEAFF	TGTGCCAGCAGCACAGGCCACCAAAACACTGAAGCTTTCTTT
TRBV11-1	few	18	TRBD2	TRBJ2-1	CASISLGLAGAHYNEQFF	TGTGCCAGCATCTCCCTGGGACTAGCGGGAGCCCACTACAATGAGCAGTTCTTC
TRBV27	.	14	TRBD2	TRBJ2-7	CASSHPGLGYEQYF	TGTGCCAGCAGTCATCCGGGACTAGGCTACGAGCAGTACTTC
TRBV7-9	.	15	.	TRBJ2-7	CASSRPGTEAYEQYF	TGTGCCAGCAGCCGTCCCGGGACGGAGGCCTACGAGCAGTACTTC
TRBV7-9	few	15	TRBD1	TRBJ2-1	CASSFRDRVDHEQFF	TGTGCCAGCAGCTTCCGGGACAGGGTCGACCATGAGCAGTTCTTC
TRBV10-3	.	13	.	TRBJ2-1	CAISDIQGWEQFF	TGTGCCATCAGTGACATCCAGGGTTGGGAGCAGTTCTTC
TRBV7-2	few	15	.	TRBJ2-7	CASSLVGQGPYEQYF	TGTGCCAGCAGCTTAGTGGGGCAGGGTCCCTACGAGCAGTACTTC
TRBV28	.	18	.	TRBJ2-7	CASSLLLEAARPSYEQYF	TGTGCCAGCAGTTTATTGCTTGAGGCAGCAAGACCCTCCTACGAGCAGTACTTC
TRBV4-2	.	16	.	TRBJ1-6	CASSQDTGPYNSPLHF	TGTGCCAGCAGCCAAGATACAGGGCCTTATAATTCACCCCTCCACTTT
TRBV11-2	few	18	TRBD2	TRBJ2-3	CASSYREREAVGTDTQYF	TGTGCCAGCAGCTACCGGGAGCGGGAGGCCGTAGGCACAGATACGCAGTATTTT
TRBV7-9	few	14	.	TRBJ2-5	CASSLADRQETQYF	TGTGCCAGCAGCTTAGCGGATAGACAAGAGACCCAGTACTTC
TRBV29-1	few	13	.	TRBJ2-4	CSVLDRAKNIQYF	TGCAGCGTACTAGACAGGGCCAAAAACATTCAGTACTTC
TRBV12-3/TRBV12-4	few	16	TRBD1	TRBJ2-2	CASSKPGQGYTGELFF	TGTGCCAGCAGCAAACCGGGACAGGGCTACACCGGGGAGCTGTTTTTT
TRBV7-2	few	15	.	TRBJ2-1	CASSVYSSSYNEQFF	TGTGCCAGCAGCGTCTACTCGAGCTCCTACAATGAGCAGTTCTTC
TRBV5-1	many	16	.	TRBJ2-5	CASSRTTTGLGETQYF	TGCGCCAGCAGCCGGACTACCACAGGGTTAGGGGAGACCCAGTACTTC
TRBV10-3	few	13	.	TRBJ1-1	CAIRTGGSTEAFF	TGTGCCATCAGGACGGGGGGTTCCACTGAAGCTTTCTTT
TRBV12-3/TRBV12-4	few	15	.	TRBJ1-6	CASSPRGRMGSPLHF	TGTGCCAGCAGCCCAAGGGGGAGAATGGGTTCACCCCTCCACTTT
TRBV6-5	.	18	TRBD2	TRBJ2-2	CASSFGTSGGANTGELFF	TGTGCCAGCAGTTTCGGGACTAGCGGGGGGGCGAACACCGGGGAGCTGTTTTTT
TRBV9	.	19	.	TRBJ1-1	CASSVAPLGVSLRNTEAFF	TGTGCCAGCAGCGTAGCCCCCCTGGGCGTCTCATTAAGGAACACTGAAGCTTTCTTT
TRBV4-3	few	15	TRBD1	TRBJ2-7	CASSQDTGASYEQYF	TGCGCCAGCAGCCAAGATACAGGGGCCTCCTACGAGCAGTACTTC
TRBV2	.	14	.	TRBJ2-2	CASSGTVLTGELFF	TGTGCCAGTAGCGGGACAGTCCTCACCGGGGAGCTGTTTTTT
TRBV20-1	few	15	TRBD1	TRBJ1-1	CSAKNAGTGIAEAFF	TGCAGTGCTAAAAACGCCGGGACAGGGATCGCTGAAGCTTTCTTT
TRBV14	.	15	.	TRBJ1-3	CASSRDSDSGNTIYF	TGTGCCAGCAGCCGTGACAGCGACTCTGGAAACACCATATATTTT
TRBV6-1	.	14	.	TRBJ1-2	CASSDPQGSGGYTF	TGTGCCAGCAGTGACCCACAGGGCTCCGGTGGCTACACCTTC
TRBV3-1	few	13	.	TRBJ2-1	CASSQDFSNEQFF	TGTGCCAGCAGCCAAGATTTTAGCAATGAGCAGTTCTTC
TRBV20-1	.	13	TRBD1	TRBJ2-7	CSAPGTGAYEQYF	TGCAGTGCACCCGGGACAGGGGCCTACGAGCAGTACTTC
TRBV12-3/TRBV12-4	.	15	TRBD2	TRBJ2-2	CASSPGGAQTGELFF	TGTGCCAGCAGCCCCGGGGGGGCACAAACCGGGGAGCTGTTTTTT
TRBV10-3	.	17	TRBD1	TRBJ2-6	CAISERTGVSGANVLTF	TGTGCCATCAGTGAACGGACAGGGGTTTCTGGGGCCAACGTCCTGACTTTC